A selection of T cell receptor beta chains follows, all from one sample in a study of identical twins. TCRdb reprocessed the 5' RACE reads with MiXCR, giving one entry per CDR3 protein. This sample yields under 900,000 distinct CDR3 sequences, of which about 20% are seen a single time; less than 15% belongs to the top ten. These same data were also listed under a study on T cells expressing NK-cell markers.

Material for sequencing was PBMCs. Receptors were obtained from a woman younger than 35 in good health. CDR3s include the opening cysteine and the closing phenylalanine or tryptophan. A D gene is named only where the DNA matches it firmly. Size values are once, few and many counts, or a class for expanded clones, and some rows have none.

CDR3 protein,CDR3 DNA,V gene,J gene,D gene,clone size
CASSPIVTDTQYF,TGTGCCAGCTCACCAATAGTCACAGATACGCAGTATTTT,TRBV18,TRBJ2-3,NA,NA
CASSDSDTDTQYF,TGTGCCAGCAGCGATTCCGACACAGATACGCAGTATTTT,TRBV7-9,TRBJ2-3,NA,NA
CASSYSGRGGREQFF,TGTGCCAGCAGTTACTCAGGGCGGGGGGGCCGTGAGCAGTTCTTC,TRBV6-5,TRBJ2-1,TRBD2,NA
CASSFLVTLMNTEAFF,TGTGCCAGCAGTTTTCTGGTAACACTCATGAACACTGAAGCTTTCTTT,TRBV12-3/TRBV12-4,TRBJ1-1,NA,NA
CASGLPQGVGYEQYF,TGTGCTAGTGGTTTACCCCAGGGCGTCGGCTACGAGCAGTACTTC,TRBV12-5,TRBJ2-7,NA,NA
CSVDGLSGANVLTF,TGCAGCGTTGATGGGCTCTCTGGGGCCAACGTCCTGACTTTC,TRBV29-1,TRBJ2-6,NA,NA
CASTETAQETQYF,TGTGCCAGCACTGAGACAGCACAAGAGACCCAGTACTTC,TRBV12-3/TRBV12-4,TRBJ2-5,NA,NA
CASSLEAAGTSYNEQFF,TGCGCCAGCAGCTTGGAGGCTGCGGGGACCTCCTACAATGAGCAGTTCTTC,TRBV5-1,TRBJ2-1,NA,NA
CASSRQGASGGDQPQHF,TGTGCCAGCTCACGACAGGGGGCCTCGGGAGGCGATCAGCCCCAGCATTTT,TRBV18,TRBJ1-5,TRBD1,NA
CASSYSSGLSYNEQFF,TGTGCCAGCAGTTACTCGAGTGGCCTCTCCTACAATGAGCAGTTCTTC,TRBV6-5,TRBJ2-1,NA,NA
CASSEAAHEAFF,TGTGCCAGCAGTGAAGCGGCACATGAAGCTTTCTTT,TRBV2,TRBJ1-1,NA,NA
CASRDSASQPQHF,TGTGCCAGCAGGGACTCTGCGAGCCAGCCCCAGCATTTT,TRBV2,TRBJ1-5,NA,NA
CASSFAVRTGGGDTQYF,TGCGCCAGCAGCTTCGCTGTAAGGACAGGGGGTGGGGATACGCAGTATTTT,TRBV5-1,TRBJ2-3,TRBD1,many
CSAREENEQYF,TGCAGTGCTAGAGAAGAAAACGAGCAGTACTTC,TRBV20-1,TRBJ2-7,NA,NA
CASSHYSTGLNYGYTF,TGTGCCAGCTCACACTATTCGACAGGACTTAACTATGGCTACACCTTC,TRBV18,TRBJ1-2,NA,few
CASTREGQITDTQYF,TGCGCCAGCACCCGAGAAGGACAGATCACAGATACGCAGTATTTT,TRBV5-1,TRBJ2-3,NA,few
CASSPRGSGWGETQYF,TGTGCCAGCAGTCCGCGGGGTAGCGGGTGGGGGGAGACCCAGTACTTC,TRBV12-3/TRBV12-4,TRBJ2-5,TRBD2,NA
CASSLRLAGSADTQYF,TGTGCCAGCAGTCTGAGACTAGCGGGATCAGCCGATACGCAGTATTTT,TRBV12-3/TRBV12-4,TRBJ2-3,TRBD2,NA
CASSVQGAYQETQYF,TGTGCCAGCAGCGTACAGGGGGCGTACCAAGAGACCCAGTACTTC,TRBV9,TRBJ2-5,TRBD1,few
CASSLALGQSSYNEQFF,TGTGCTAGCAGCTTAGCCCTCGGACAGAGCTCCTACAATGAGCAGTTCTTC,TRBV7-7,TRBJ2-1,NA,NA
CASSWTGSNTEAFF,TGTGCCAGCAGTTGGACAGGGAGCAACACTGAAGCTTTCTTT,TRBV12-3/TRBV12-4,TRBJ1-1,TRBD1,NA
CSAETSGGSSSSYNEQFF,TGCAGTGCTGAGACGAGCGGGGGGTCCTCGAGCTCCTACAATGAGCAGTTCTTC,TRBV20-1,TRBJ2-1,TRBD2,NA
CASSFPPLCEQYF,TGTGCCAGCAGCTTTCCACCCCTCTGCGAGCAGTACTTC,TRBV5-5,TRBJ2-7,NA,NA